This TCR beta chain was sequenced in a study of T cell responses to AZD1222 COVID-19 vaccine. Findings of the study overall: Only a handful of AZD1222 recipients were seropositive at baseline. In the spike-specific TCR repertoire, nearly half reportedly target unmutated variant regions. Donor demographics were predominantly white British with a female majority; clonal diversity may be underestimated.

A note on this clone: The antigen is undetermined.

TCRdb's table, derived via immunoSEQ multiplex PCR, lists solely in-frame clones and lacks some. The sample includes 150,000 to 200,000 clones, around nine tenths seen only once; the top ten take less than 3%. The material sequenced was peripheral blood, taken on day 0 of AZD1222 vaccination. The clonotype comes from an adult in good health.

The CDR3 sequence: CASTQENTEAFF. The CDR3 coding sequence is TGTGCCAGCACCCAGGAGAACACTGAAGCTTTCTTT. V usage is TRBV7-9 and J usage is TRBJ1-1, with D unclear. Germline V gene data show CDR1 as SEHNR and CDR2 as FQNEAQ (reference sequence). The CDR3 covers 12 residues. V was trimmed by 7 bases and J by 1 base, leaving 7 bases between them.